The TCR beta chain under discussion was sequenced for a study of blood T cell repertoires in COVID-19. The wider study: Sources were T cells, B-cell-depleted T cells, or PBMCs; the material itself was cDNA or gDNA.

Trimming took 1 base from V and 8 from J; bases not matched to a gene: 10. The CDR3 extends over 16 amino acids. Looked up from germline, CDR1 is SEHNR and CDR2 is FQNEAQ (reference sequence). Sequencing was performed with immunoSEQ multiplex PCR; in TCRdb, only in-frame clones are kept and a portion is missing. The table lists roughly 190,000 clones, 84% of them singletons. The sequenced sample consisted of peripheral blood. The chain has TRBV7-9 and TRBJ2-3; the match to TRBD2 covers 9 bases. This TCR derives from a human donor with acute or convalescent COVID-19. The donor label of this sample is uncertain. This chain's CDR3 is CASSLDLRLAGTTQYF. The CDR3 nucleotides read TGTGCCAGCAGCTTAGATTTGAGGCTAGCGGGGACTACGCAGTATTTT. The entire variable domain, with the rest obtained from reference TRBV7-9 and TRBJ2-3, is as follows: DTGVSQNPRHKITKRGQNVTFRCDPISEHNRLYWYRQTLGQGPEFLTYFQNEAQLEKSRLLSDRFSAERPKGSFSTLEIQRTEQGDSAMYLCASSLDLRLAGTTQYFGPGTRLTVL.